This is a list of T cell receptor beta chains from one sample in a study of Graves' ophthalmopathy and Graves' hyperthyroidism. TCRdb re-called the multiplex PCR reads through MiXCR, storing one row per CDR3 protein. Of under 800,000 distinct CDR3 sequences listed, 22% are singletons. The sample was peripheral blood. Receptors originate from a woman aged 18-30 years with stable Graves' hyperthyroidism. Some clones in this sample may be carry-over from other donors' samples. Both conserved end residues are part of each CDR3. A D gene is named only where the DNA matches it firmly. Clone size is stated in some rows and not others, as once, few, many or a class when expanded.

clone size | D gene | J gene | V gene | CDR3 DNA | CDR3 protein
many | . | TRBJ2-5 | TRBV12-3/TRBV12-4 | TGTGCCAGCAGTATGGCAAGTGGGGGAGAGACCCAGTACTTC | CASSMASGGETQYF
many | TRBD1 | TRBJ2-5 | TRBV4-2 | TGTGCCAGCAGCCAAGATAGGACAGGGGGAGAGACCCAGTACTTC | CASSQDRTGGETQYF
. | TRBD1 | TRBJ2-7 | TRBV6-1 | TGTGCCAGCAGCCGGACAGGGCGCGAGAGCTACGAGCAGTACTTC | CASSRTGRESYEQYF
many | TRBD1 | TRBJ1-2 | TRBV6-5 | TGTGCCAGCAGTTACTCCGGACAGGCCAAGCCCTATGGCTACACCTTC | CASSYSGQAKPYGYTF
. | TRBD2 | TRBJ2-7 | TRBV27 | TGTGCCAGCAGTATAGAGCGGGGGCGCTCCTACGAGCAGTACTTC | CASSIERGRSYEQYF
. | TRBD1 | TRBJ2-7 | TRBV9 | TGTGCCAGCAGCGTAGAAGACAGGGCTAGCTACGAGCAGTACTTC | CASSVEDRASYEQYF
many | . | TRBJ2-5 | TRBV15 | TGTGCCACCAGCGCCTTTGGGGAGACCCAGTACTTC | CATSAFGETQYF
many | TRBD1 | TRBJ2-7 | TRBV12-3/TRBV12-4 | TGTGCCAGCAGTTCTCAGGACAGGAGCTACGAGCAGTACTTC | CASSSQDRSYEQYF
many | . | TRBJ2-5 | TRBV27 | TGTGCCAGCTCGACGGGGTGGTGGGAGACCCAGTACTTC | CASSTGWWETQYF
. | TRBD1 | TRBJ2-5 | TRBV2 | TGTGCCAGCAGTGTAGACAGGGGCCGCCAAGAGACCCAGTACTTC | CASSVDRGRQETQYF
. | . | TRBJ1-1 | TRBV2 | TGTGCCAGCATGACCACGCACACTGAAGCTTTCTTT | CASMTTHTEAFF
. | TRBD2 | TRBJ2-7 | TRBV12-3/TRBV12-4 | TGTGCCAGCAAAAGAACGGGGGGGGCCTACGAGCAGTACTTC | CASKRTGGAYEQYF
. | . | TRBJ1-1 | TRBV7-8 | TGTGCCAGCAGCTTAAGGGGGGGGACGAACACTGAAGCTTTCTTT | CASSLRGGTNTEAFF
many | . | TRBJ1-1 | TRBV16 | TGTGCCAGCAGCCAAGTGGGGGGTAGGACTGAAGCTTTCTTT | CASSQVGGRTEAFF
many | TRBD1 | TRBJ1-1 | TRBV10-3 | TGTGCCATCAGCGGGACTGACAGGGTACGCACTGAAGCTTTCTTT | CAISGTDRVRTEAFF
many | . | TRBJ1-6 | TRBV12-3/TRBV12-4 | TGTGCCAGCAGTTTCCCGGGACGGTCGCGGGCACCCCTCCACTTT | CASSFPGRSRAPLHF
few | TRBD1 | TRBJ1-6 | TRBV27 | TGTGCCAGCACAAGGAACAGGGGGCGCGAACCCCTCCACTTT | CASTRNRGREPLHF
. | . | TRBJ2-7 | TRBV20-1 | TGCAGCATCACCGGGCCCTATTCCTACGAGCAGTACTTC | CSITGPYSYEQYF
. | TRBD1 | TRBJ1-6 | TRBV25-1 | TGTGCCAGCAGCAAAGGCCGGGACAGGGGAACCTCACCCCTCCACTTT | CASSKGRDRGTSPLHF
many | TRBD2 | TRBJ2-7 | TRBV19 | TGTGCCAGTAGTTTACTAGCGGGAGCGTCCGAGCAGTACTTC | CASSLLAGASEQYF
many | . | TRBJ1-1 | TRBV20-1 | TGCAGTGCAGCCGGCCCAGACACTGAAGCTTTCTTT | CSAAGPDTEAFF
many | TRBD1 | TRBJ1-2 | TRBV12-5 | TGTGCTAGTGGTTTGGTTTTAAGGGGGCCAGCTAACTATGGCTACACCTTC | CASGLVLRGPANYGYTF
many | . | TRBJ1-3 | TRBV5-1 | TGCGCCAGCAGCTTGGTTGGAGGCCAGAGCTCTGGAAACACCATATATTTT | CASSLVGGQSSGNTIYF